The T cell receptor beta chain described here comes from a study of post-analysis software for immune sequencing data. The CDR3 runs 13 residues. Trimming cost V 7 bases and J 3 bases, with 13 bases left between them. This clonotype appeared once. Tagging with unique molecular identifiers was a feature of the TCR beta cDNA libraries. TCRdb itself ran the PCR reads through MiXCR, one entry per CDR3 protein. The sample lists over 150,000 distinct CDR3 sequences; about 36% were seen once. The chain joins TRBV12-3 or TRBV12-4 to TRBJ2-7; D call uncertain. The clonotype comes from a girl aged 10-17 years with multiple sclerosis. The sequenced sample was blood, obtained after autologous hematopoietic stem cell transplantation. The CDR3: CASNTGSDYEQYF. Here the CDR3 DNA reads TGTGCCAGCAACACCGGGTCAGACTACGAGCAGTACTTC.